This is a list of T cell receptor beta chains from one sample in a study of blood T cell repertoires in COVID-19. The data were produced by immunoSEQ multiplex PCR, yet TCRdb's version contains in-frame clones alone and is incomplete. The sample carries approximately 250,000 clones, 70% to 90% recorded once. Sequencing input: peripheral blood. The receptors were sampled from a woman aged 55 to 70 with COVID-19, enrolled during active disease. The CDR3 runs from the conserved cysteine through the conserved F or W. Fields, in order: J gene, clone size, D gene, V gene, CDR3 protein, CDR3 DNA. D genes are given only for firm matches. Part of the rows lack a size; the others show once, few, many or a class for expanded clones.

J: TRBJ2-7
size: NA
D: NA
V: TRBV7-6
CDR3: CASSPISGTTYEQYF
DNA: TGTGCCAGCAGCCCCATTAGCGGAACAACCTACGAGCAGTACTTC

J: TRBJ1-4
size: NA
D: TRBD1
V: TRBV27
CDR3: CASADRGGTGDEKLFF
DNA: TGTGCCAGCGCGGACAGGGGGGGTACGGGTGATGAAAAACTGTTTTTT

J: TRBJ2-5
size: once
D: NA
V: TRBV12-3/TRBV12-4
CDR3: CASSFRRAETQYF
DNA: TGTGCCAGCAGTTTCCGCAGGGCAGAGACCCAGTACTTC

J: TRBJ2-2
size: NA
D: TRBD1
V: TRBV9
CDR3: CASSVVQGPPSSELFF
DNA: TGTGCCAGCAGCGTAGTACAGGGGCCTCCTAGTTCGGAGCTGTTTTTT

J: TRBJ2-3
size: NA
D: TRBD2
V: TRBV24-1
CDR3: CATSDPGTSGIADTQYF
DNA: TGTGCCACCAGTGATCCAGGGACTAGCGGGATAGCAGATACGCAGTATTTT

J: TRBJ1-1
size: once
D: TRBD1
V: TRBV6-5
CDR3: CASSYSMTGITEAFF
DNA: TGTGCCAGCAGTTACTCAATGACAGGGATCACTGAAGCTTTCTTT

J: TRBJ1-1
size: NA
D: NA
V: TRBV18
CDR3: CASSSRGSVDTEAFF
DNA: TGTGCCAGCTCATCCAGGGGTTCTGTGGACACTGAAGCTTTCTTT

J: TRBJ2-4
size: NA
D: NA
V: TRBV24-1
CDR3: CATSDLQERAKNIQYF
DNA: TGTGCCACCAGTGATTTGCAGGAGCGGGCCAAAAACATTCAGTACTTC

J: TRBJ2-2
size: NA
D: NA
V: TRBV7-9
CDR3: CASSRDSNTGELFF
DNA: TGTGCCAGCAGCCGGGACTCAAACACCGGGGAGCTGTTTTTT

J: TRBJ2-7
size: NA
D: NA
V: TRBV6-2/TRBV6-3
CDR3: CASSYLAQGKAEQYF
DNA: TGTGCCAGCAGTTACTTGGCACAGGGTAAAGCCGAGCAGTACTTC

J: TRBJ2-5
size: NA
D: NA
V: TRBV30
CDR3: CAWARETQYF
DNA: TGTGCCTGGGCTAGGGAGACCCAGTACTTC

J: TRBJ2-5
size: NA
D: NA
V: TRBV28
CDR3: CASRPRTPRGETQYF
DNA: TGTGCCAGCAGGCCCCGAACTCCAAGGGGAGAGACCCAGTACTTC

J: TRBJ1-5
size: once
D: NA
V: TRBV27
CDR3: CASSFLRESNQPQHF
DNA: TGTGCCAGCAGTTTTCTCCGGGAAAGCAATCAGCCCCAGCATTTT

J: TRBJ1-2
size: NA
D: NA
V: TRBV7-8
CDR3: CASSPRAGDVGYTF
DNA: TGTGCCAGCAGCCCGAGGGCAGGGGATGTTGGCTACACCTTC

J: TRBJ2-1
size: once
D: TRBD2
V: TRBV9
CDR3: CASSGVPRTSGPNEQFF
DNA: TGTGCCAGCAGCGGCGTACCCCGGACTAGCGGGCCCAATGAGCAGTTCTTC

J: TRBJ2-1
size: NA
D: TRBD2
V: TRBV3-1/TRBV3-2
CDR3: CASSLLAGGTGEQFF
DNA: TGTGCCAGCAGCCTCCTAGCGGGAGGGACCGGTGAGCAGTTCTTC

J: TRBJ2-3
size: NA
D: TRBD1
V: TRBV5-5
CDR3: CASSLRALLGQGALADTQYF
DNA: TGTGCCAGCAGCTTACGGGCCCTTTTGGGACAGGGGGCTTTAGCAGATACGCAGTATTTT

J: TRBJ1-1
size: NA
D: NA
V: TRBV11-2
CDR3: CASSTTVNTEAFF
DNA: TGTGCCAGCAGCACGACAGTGAACACTGAAGCTTTCTTT

J: TRBJ2-3
size: NA
D: NA
V: TRBV27
CDR3: CASRAPSGRADTQYF
DNA: TGTGCCAGCAGGGCCCCCAGCGGAAGAGCAGATACGCAGTATTTT

J: TRBJ2-7
size: NA
D: TRBD1
V: TRBV5-1
CDR3: CASSGQGQGVGEQYF
DNA: TGCGCCAGCAGCGGGCAGGGACAGGGGGTGGGCGAGCAGTACTTC

J: TRBJ2-1
size: NA
D: TRBD2
V: TRBV6-5
CDR3: CASSPPGGKAGQFF
DNA: TGTGCCAGCAGCCCCCCGGGGGGGAAGGCAGGGCAGTTCTTC

J: TRBJ2-7
size: few
D: TRBD1
V: TRBV18
CDR3: CASSLPGAGGHGYEQYF
DNA: TGTGCCAGCTCACTCCCTGGGGCAGGGGGTCATGGCTACGAGCAGTACTTC

J: TRBJ2-3
size: NA
D: NA
V: TRBV24-1
CDR3: CATSDWAGNTDTQYF
DNA: TGTGCCACCAGTGATTGGGCAGGGAACACAGATACGCAGTATTTT

J: TRBJ2-1
size: NA
D: NA
V: TRBV11-2
CDR3: CASSLDHGYYNEQFF
DNA: TGTGCCAGCAGCTTAGATCACGGGTACTACAATGAGCAGTTCTTC

J: TRBJ1-6
size: NA
D: TRBD1
V: TRBV5-1
CDR3: CASSLMAGQGGSPLHF
DNA: TGCGCCAGCAGCTTGATGGCGGGACAGGGTGGTTCCCCCCTCCACTTT

J: TRBJ1-1
size: once
D: NA
V: TRBV6-5
CDR3: CASSYTTMNTEAFF
DNA: TGTGCCAGCAGTTACACGACAATGAACACTGAAGCTTTCTTT

J: TRBJ2-5
size: NA
D: NA
V: TRBV25-1
CDR3: CASSESGGTQETQYF
DNA: TGTGCCAGCAGTGAATCAGGTGGGACTCAAGAGACCCAGTACTTC

J: TRBJ2-1
size: NA
D: TRBD2
V: TRBV7-2
CDR3: CASSSAGTSGSRLYNEQFF
DNA: TGTGCCAGCAGCTCAGCGGGGACTAGCGGGAGCAGGCTCTACAATGAGCAGTTCTTC

J: TRBJ2-3
size: NA
D: NA
V: TRBV6-5
CDR3: CASRPPGSTDTQYF
DNA: TGTGCCAGCAGACCACCAGGCAGCACAGATACGCAGTATTTT

J: TRBJ1-1
size: NA
D: TRBD1
V: TRBV7-3
CDR3: CASSLAGGGTEAFF
DNA: TGTGCCAGCAGCTTGGCAGGGGGCGGCACTGAAGCTTTCTTT

J: TRBJ2-3
size: NA
D: NA
V: TRBV28
CDR3: CASSRGTVKYTQYF
DNA: TGTGCCAGCAGTCGGGGGACAGTTAAGTATACGCAGTATTTT

J: TRBJ1-1
size: few
D: NA
V: TRBV10-3
CDR3: CAISGHGYTEAFF
DNA: TGTGCCATCAGTGGTCACGGTTACACTGAAGCTTTCTTT

J: TRBJ2-5
size: NA
D: NA
V: TRBV6-1
CDR3: CASSEILVGGETQYF
DNA: TGTGCCAGCAGTGAAATTTTGGTCGGAGGAGAGACCCAGTACTTC

J: TRBJ1-5
size: NA
D: TRBD1
V: TRBV6-2/TRBV6-3
CDR3: CASSYAGGGNQPQHF
DNA: TGTGCCAGCAGTTACGCAGGGGGCGGCAATCAGCCCCAGCATTTT

J: TRBJ2-4
size: NA
D: TRBD1
V: TRBV5-1
CDR3: CASSIGGAGNIQYF
DNA: TGCGCCAGCAGCATAGGGGGCGCGGGAAACATTCAGTACTTC

J: TRBJ1-1
size: NA
D: TRBD1
V: TRBV28
CDR3: CASSPHSTGSDTEAFF
DNA: TGTGCCAGCAGTCCGCATTCGACAGGGAGCGATACTGAAGCTTTCTTT

J: TRBJ2-2
size: NA
D: NA
V: TRBV30
CDR3: CAWSPSPFNTGELFF
DNA: TGTGCCTGGTCCCCGAGCCCCTTTAACACCGGGGAGCTGTTTTTT

J: TRBJ2-3
size: NA
D: TRBD2
V: TRBV5-1
CDR3: CASSQDAIAGDLTDTQYF
DNA: TGCGCCAGCAGCCAGGATGCTATAGCGGGAGATCTTACAGATACGCAGTATTTT